The rows below give T cell receptor beta chains drawn from one sample of a study of blood T cell repertoires in COVID-19. Here immunoSEQ multiplex PCR was the method, and the copy in TCRdb shows in-frame clones only, minus some. The sample includes over 200,000 clones, more than 80% of them seen just once. The sample consisted of peripheral blood. The source of these receptors is a man aged 25-40 years who had recovered from COVID-19. Each CDR3 is given with its conserved first and last residue. The D gene is left open where the match is weak. A clone size is listed for some rows: how often the clone was seen (once, few, many), or a class if it is expanded.

abundance,v_gene,j_gene,d_gene,CDR3nt,CDR3aa
once,TRBV6-5,TRBJ1-1,TRBD1,TGTGCCAGCAGCCTACAGGGGGCGGTGAACACTGAAGCTTTCTTT,CASSLQGAVNTEAFF
.,TRBV7-2,TRBJ1-1,.,TGTGCCAGCAGCCGGACAGCTGAAGCTTTCTTT,CASSRTAEAFF
once,TRBV5-1,TRBJ2-7,.,TGCGCCAGCAGCCCCCGTGGCCCTAACAACGCAGGCGAGCAGTACTTC,CASSPRGPNNAGEQYF
.,TRBV5-1,TRBJ2-7,.,TGCGCCAGCACCTCAGTCTCTACAGCTCCCTACGAGCAGTACTTC,CASTSVSTAPYEQYF
once,TRBV19,TRBJ2-7,.,TGTGCCAGTAGTATTGGAGGGCGCGAGCAGTACTTC,CASSIGGREQYF
.,TRBV7-9,TRBJ2-5,TRBD1,TGTGCCAGCAGCTTAAGGGCCGGGACAGGACAAGAGACCCAGTACTTC,CASSLRAGTGQETQYF
.,TRBV10-2,TRBJ1-5,.,TGCGCCAGGATAGTACCCTCTTATGAGTACCTTAGCAATCAGCCCCAGCATTTT,CARIVPSYEYLSNQPQHF
.,TRBV2,TRBJ2-3,.,TGTGCCAGCAGCCTCCTCGAGCGGACGCAGTATTTT,CASSLLERTQYF
.,TRBV6-5,TRBJ1-5,TRBD1,TGTGCCAGCATCCAAAACGCAGGGGGTCAGCCCCAGCATTTT,CASIQNAGGQPQHF
.,TRBV5-1,TRBJ1-4,.,TGCGCCAGCAAACAGGGCCCTACTAATGAAAAACTGTTTTTT,CASKQGPTNEKLFF
.,TRBV7-2,TRBJ1-1,TRBD1,TGTGCCAGCAGCTTGGGGACAGGGGGAATCTTT,CASSLGTGGIF
once,TRBV14,TRBJ2-2,TRBD2,TGTGCCAGCAGACCGGGACTAGCGGGGGGCCAGACCGGGGAGCTGTTTTTT,CASRPGLAGGQTGELFF
.,TRBV7-8,TRBJ2-7,.,TGTGCCAGCAGCTCCCTCGGTGGCTACGAGCAGTACTTC,CASSSLGGYEQYF
.,TRBV5-4,TRBJ2-7,TRBD1,TGTGCCAGCAGCACTCGACAGGGGGTTTACGAGCAGTACTTC,CASSTRQGVYEQYF
.,TRBV7-2,TRBJ1-3,.,TGTGCCAGCAGCTTAGTCTCCTGGGCAATCGGGGACACCATATATTTT,CASSLVSWAIGDTIYF
once,TRBV6-5,TRBJ1-2,.,TGTGCCAGCAGCTTACTCGATTCATATGGCTACACCTTC,CASSLLDSYGYTF
.,TRBV7-2,TRBJ1-2,TRBD1,TGTGCCAGCAGCCCTCGACAGGGGGTGTACTATGGCTACACCTTC,CASSPRQGVYYGYTF
.,TRBV18,TRBJ1-1,.,TGTGCCAGCTCCCACGTGGGGGGGAGAGAAGCTTTCTTT,CASSHVGGREAFF
.,TRBV6-2/TRBV6-3,TRBJ2-7,TRBD1,TGTGCCAGCAGTTACTTCGGGACAGGCGGTAGCTCCTACGAGCAGTACTTC,CASSYFGTGGSSYEQYF
.,TRBV14,TRBJ2-7,.,TGTGCCAGCAGCCAAGATAGGGCAGGGAGGGAGCAGTACTTC,CASSQDRAGREQYF
.,TRBV15,TRBJ2-3,TRBD1,TGTGCCACCAGCAGAGAGGGACAGGGGGTAGGAGTGGCGACAGATACGCAGTATTTT,CATSREGQGVGVATDTQYF
once,TRBV15,TRBJ1-6,.,TGTGCCACGAGCCACAGGGTAGGATCACCCCTCCACTTT,CATSHRVGSPLHF
.,TRBV6-5,TRBJ1-1,TRBD1,TGTGCCAGCAGCCGACAGGGGACTGAAGCTTTCTTT,CASSRQGTEAFF
few,TRBV19,TRBJ2-6,TRBD1,TGTGCCAGTAGTATACCGGGACAGATAGTATCTGGGGCCAACGTCCTGACTTTC,CASSIPGQIVSGANVLTF
.,TRBV7-9,TRBJ1-1,.,TGTGCCAGCAGCTTAGTGCGCGAGTTTCCTGAAGCTTTCTTT,CASSLVREFPEAFF
few,TRBV11-2,TRBJ1-5,TRBD1,TGTGCCAGCAGCTTACATCGGGACAGGAGGGAGAGCAATCAGCCCCAGCATTTT,CASSLHRDRRESNQPQHF
.,TRBV7-2,TRBJ1-5,TRBD1,TGTGCCAGCAGCCTAGGACAGGGGGTCGGGAGCAATCAGCCCCAGCATTTT,CASSLGQGVGSNQPQHF
.,TRBV5-1,TRBJ2-3,.,TGCGCCAGCAGCTTGAACGGGAAAGATACGCAGTATTTT,CASSLNGKDTQYF
.,TRBV4-2,TRBJ1-4,.,TGTGCCAGCAGCCAAGATCTGGGGAGAGGAAAAGAAAAACTGTTTTTT,CASSQDLGRGKEKLFF
.,TRBV5-1,TRBJ1-2,TRBD1,TGCGCCAGCAGCTCCCCAGGGGGCGCGAATGGCTACACCTTC,CASSSPGGANGYTF
.,TRBV12-3/TRBV12-4,TRBJ1-1,.,TGTGCCAGCCAGTCGAGCGTGTACACTGAAGCTTTCTTT,CASQSSVYTEAFF
.,TRBV19,TRBJ2-5,TRBD2,TGTGCCAGTAGTGTACTAGGCGGGGGGGCCCAAGAGACCCAGTACTTC,CASSVLGGGAQETQYF
.,TRBV7-9,TRBJ1-1,TRBD1,TGTGCCAGCAGCCGGGGGACAGGGGGCGCGGTGAACACTGAAGCTTTCTTT,CASSRGTGGAVNTEAFF
.,TRBV19,TRBJ1-1,.,TGTGCCAGTAGTACCGTCAGACTTGGCACTGAAGCTTTCTTT,CASSTVRLGTEAFF
.,TRBV7-2,TRBJ2-1,TRBD2,TGTGCCAGCAGCTCTACCGGGACTAGGGTAGGTGAGCAGTTCTTC,CASSSTGTRVGEQFF
.,TRBV11-2,TRBJ1-1,TRBD1,TGTGCCAGCAACCGACAGGGCTCGGACACTGAAGCTTTCTTT,CASNRQGSDTEAFF
.,TRBV19,TRBJ1-2,.,TGTGCCAGTAGTGGCCGAAGGGGAAGGTTTGGCTACACCTTC,CASSGRRGRFGYTF
.,TRBV18,TRBJ1-2,.,TGTGCCAGCTCTCAGGATTCCCTTTATGGCTACACCTTC,CASSQDSLYGYTF
.,TRBV6-5,TRBJ1-6,.,TGTGCCAGCAGTTATGGAGGGGCGAGGAATTCACCCCTCCACTTT,CASSYGGARNSPLHF
.,TRBV18,TRBJ2-2,.,TGTGCCAGCTCACCATCCCTCCCGGGCACCGGGGAGCTGTTTTTT,CASSPSLPGTGELFF
few,TRBV6-2/TRBV6-3,TRBJ2-3,TRBD2,TGTGCCAGCAGTTACCCGCTAGCGGGGGGGCGAGATACGCAGTATTTT,CASSYPLAGGRDTQYF
.,TRBV5-8,TRBJ2-1,.,TGTGCCAGCAGCTTCAGGACTCCCCACTGGGAGCAGTTCTTC,CASSFRTPHWEQFF